One sample yielded the 2 T cell receptor beta chains listed below, sequenced in a study of T cell responses to AZD1222 COVID-19 vaccine. The data were produced by immunoSEQ multiplex PCR, yet TCRdb's version contains in-frame clones alone and is incomplete. The sample contains 130,000 to 150,000 clones, 82% of which appear only once. The specimen was peripheral blood, collected on day 0 of MenACWY control vaccination. Every receptor here comes from an adult in good health.

This clone was seen a handful of times. V and J are TRBV6-5 and TRBJ1-4; perhaps TRBD1 as D (6 bases). CDR1 is MNHEY, CDR2 SVGAGI, per germline. This CDR3 spans 15 amino acids. V lost 4 bases and J lost 7, with 16 bases in between. The DNA for the CDR3 is TGTGCCAGCAGTTCCGGGGTAGGGGGGAGTGAAAAACTGTTTTTT. It is translated as CASSSGVGGSEKLFF.

In its sample, this clone was seen once. The chain has TRBV11-2 and TRBJ2-7, with 10 bases that match TRBD1. CDR3 length equals 15 residues. Per the germline V gene, CDR1 is SGHAT and CDR2 is FQNNGV. Trimming took 5 bases from V and 6 from J; bases not matched to a gene: 10. CDR3 residues: CASSAYPGTGAEQYV. The CDR3 DNA reads TGTGCCAGCAGCGCCTACCCCGGGACAGGGGCCGAGCAGTACGTC.